These T cell receptor beta chains were read from a single sample in a study of molecular identifiers for immune sequencing clone quantification. MiXCR, run by TCRdb on the PCR reads, gives a single entry per CDR3 protein. The table shows some 580,000 distinct CDR3 sequences, with less than 30% occurring only once. The sequencing input was naive CD8+ T cells from blood, with Jurkat cell RNA spiked in. Receptors were obtained from a human donor in good health. Some libraries in this study had Jurkat cell RNA spiked in. CDR3s include the opening cysteine and the closing phenylalanine or tryptophan. Fields, in order: clone size, V gene, J gene, D gene, CDR3 DNA, CDR3 protein. The D gene is left open where the match is weak. Rows give clone size only sometimes, using once, few, many, or a class for an expanded clone.

many	TRBV9	TRBJ1-1	-	TGTGCCAGCAGCGTAGTACTGGGTTCTGAAGCTTTCTTT	CASSVVLGSEAFF
-	TRBV5-6	TRBJ2-3	-	TGTGCCGGCGGCTTGGACACAGATACGCAGTATTTT	CAGGLDTDTQYF
-	TRBV7-9	TRBJ1-4	-	TGTGCCAGCAGCCCCCCCCCCGACAATGAAAAACTGTTTTTT	CASSPPPDNEKLFF
few	TRBV5-6	TRBJ1-3	TRBD1	TGTGCCAGCAGCCTGGGACAGGGTACGGGAAACACCATATATTTT	CASSLGQGTGNTIYF
-	TRBV7-2	TRBJ2-5	-	TGTGCCAGCAGCTTAGCGCTCGGCGGGTACCCAGAGACCCAGTACTTC	CASSLALGGYPETQYF
once	TRBV11-2	TRBJ1-1	-	TGTGCCAGCAGCTTCTTTGGGGTCGGTAGCACTAAAGCTTTCTTT	CASSFFGVGSTKAFF
-	TRBV19	TRBJ2-3	-	TGTGCCAGTAGTATCAAGACGGAGACAGATACGCAGTATTTT	CASSIKTETDTQYF
few	TRBV15	TRBJ2-7	TRBD1	TGTGCCACCAGCAGAGAGGGGACAGGGACCTACGAGCAGTACTTC	CATSREGTGTYEQYF
once	TRBV7-9	TRBJ2-2	TRBD1	TGTGCCAGCAGCTTAGTCCCGCCAGGGGGCAACACCGGGGAGCTGTTTTTT	CASSLVPPGGNTGELFF
-	TRBV5-6	TRBJ2-7	-	TGTGCCAGCAGCGCATTGGACGGAAAGCAGTACTTC	CASSALDGKQYF
many	TRBV24-1	TRBJ1-5	TRBD1	TGTGCCACCAGTGATTCACCGGGACAGCGATATAGCAATCAGCCCCAGCATTTT	CATSDSPGQRYSNQPQHF
-	TRBV6-2/TRBV6-3	TRBJ2-5	-	TGTGCCAGCAGTTCCCCTGACCGATTCACAGGGCCGGCGACCCAGTACTTC	CASSSPDRFTGPATQYF
many	TRBV12-3/TRBV12-4	TRBJ1-1	-	TGTGCCAGCAGTTTTTCAGGATACACTGAAGCTTTCTTT	CASSFSGYTEAFF
many	TRBV7-2	TRBJ2-3	-	TGTGCCAGCAGCTTAGGGGGTTTTGAGGCAGATACGCAGTATTTT	CASSLGGFEADTQYF
many	TRBV2	TRBJ2-5	TRBD2	TGTGCCAGCAGCCCTTGGGCTTCTAGCGGGCACCAAGAGACCCAGTACTTC	CASSPWASSGHQETQYF
-	TRBV12-5	TRBJ2-2	TRBD2	TGTGCTAGTGGCCGGACTAGCGGGGGACCCGACACCGGGGAGCTGTTTTTT	CASGRTSGGPDTGELFF
few	TRBV2	TRBJ1-2	TRBD1	TGTGCCAGCAGTGAAGTTAATTCAGGACAGGGGGACTATGGCTACACCTTC	CASSEVNSGQGDYGYTF
-	TRBV4-1	TRBJ2-5	-	TGCGCCAGCAGCCAAGTGGGCGAGGGGGATCAAGAGACCCAGTACTTC	CASSQVGEGDQETQYF
-	TRBV30	TRBJ2-7	TRBD1	TGTGCCTGGAACCGTCAATCAGGGGGCCCCGAGCAGTACTTC	CAWNRQSGGPEQYF
many	TRBV29-1	TRBJ2-7	TRBD2	TGCAGCGTTGAAGTCCCGGGACTAGCGGCAACCTTCACCTACGAGCAGTACTTC	CSVEVPGLAATFTYEQYF
-	TRBV5-8	TRBJ2-1	-	TGTGCCAGCAGCTGGGGGGGCCAGGAGCAGTTCTTC	CASSWGGQEQFF
-	TRBV6-5	TRBJ2-6	-	TGTGCCAGCAGTAGAAGGACAGTCTCCGGGGCCAACGTCCTGACTTTC	CASSRRTVSGANVLTF
many	TRBV24-1	TRBJ2-7	-	TGTGCCACCAGTGAGTCGGAGTACGAGCAGTACTTC	CATSESEYEQYF
few	TRBV13	TRBJ2-7	-	TGTGCCAGCAGCTCCAGGACAGAGCTGCACGAGCAGTACTTC	CASSSRTELHEQYF
many	TRBV29-1	TRBJ2-1	-	TGCAGCGCCCGAGACAGCTCCTACAATGAGCAGTTCTTC	CSARDSSYNEQFF
-	TRBV14	TRBJ2-7	-	TGTGCCAGCAGCCAAGACCGAACATATTCCTACGAGCAGTACTTC	CASSQDRTYSYEQYF
-	TRBV9	TRBJ2-5	-	TGTGCCAGCAGCGTAGGGGGGGCAAAGCAAGAGACCCAGTACTTC	CASSVGGAKQETQYF
-	TRBV7-9	TRBJ2-4	-	TGTGCCAGCAGCCCCGGGTGGGCCAAAAACATTCAGTACTTC	CASSPGWAKNIQYF
-	TRBV4-3	TRBJ2-1	-	TGCGCCAGCAGCCCAGGCTACTCCTACAATGAGCAGTTCTTC	CASSPGYSYNEQFF
many	TRBV2	TRBJ2-3	-	TGTGCCAGCAGTACCGGGACGGTCTCCACAGATACGCAGTATTTT	CASSTGTVSTDTQYF
many	TRBV7-9	TRBJ2-7	TRBD1	TGTGCCAGCAGCTTACAACAGGGGGAAGCCTACGAGCAGTACTTC	CASSLQQGEAYEQYF
many	TRBV12-3/TRBV12-4	TRBJ1-1	TRBD1	TGTGCCAGCAGTCCCGATACAGGGGGCGAGACTGAAGCTTTCTTT	CASSPDTGGETEAFF
-	TRBV5-3	TRBJ2-7	-	TGTGCCAGCAGCTTGCCCACGGTCGGGCCTGGCTACGAGCAGTACTTC	CASSLPTVGPGYEQYF
-	TRBV7-6	TRBJ1-3	-	TGTACCAGCAGCTTAGGCAGGGGAAACACCATATATTTT	CTSSLGRGNTIYF
few	TRBV7-9	TRBJ2-7	TRBD1	TGTGCCAGCAGCAACCGGGACAGACTTTACGAGCAGTACTTC	CASSNRDRLYEQYF
-	TRBV4-1	TRBJ2-1	TRBD1	TGCGCCCGCAGCCAAGAAGGGACAGGGGCGGGCAATGAGCAGTTCTTC	CARSQEGTGAGNEQFF
many	TRBV7-2	TRBJ1-4	TRBD1	TGTGCCAGCAGCCCCTGGACAGGGGATAATGAAAAACTGTTTTTT	CASSPWTGDNEKLFF
few	TRBV27	TRBJ2-5	-	TGTGCCAGCAGGGGTATTGAGCAAGAGACCCAGTACTTC	CASRGIEQETQYF
-	TRBV12-3/TRBV12-4	TRBJ2-1	TRBD2	TGTGCCAGCAGTCACCCGGGACTACCCAATGCGCAGTTCTTC	CASSHPGLPNAQFF
many	TRBV6-5	TRBJ1-5	-	TGTGCCAGCAGCCCAAAGACAGAGTCTGACAATCAGCCCCAGCATTTT	CASSPKTESDNQPQHF
few	TRBV9	TRBJ1-1	-	TGTGCCAGCAGCGCAACCCCTGGGGGCACTGAAGCTTTCTTT	CASSATPGGTEAFF
-	TRBV14	TRBJ2-3	TRBD2	TGTGCCAGCAGCCAAGATTTGTGGGGGGGGTCCCCTAGCACAGATACGCAGTATTTT	CASSQDLWGGSPSTDTQYF
many	TRBV14	TRBJ1-2	TRBD1	TGTGCCAGCAGCCCGACAGGGAACTATGGCTACACCTTC	CASSPTGNYGYTF
few	TRBV2	TRBJ1-4	-	TGTGCCAGCACCCGAACAAGGGATGCTCAGTGGGATGAAAAACTGTTTTTT	CASTRTRDAQWDEKLFF
-	TRBV28	TRBJ1-4	TRBD1	TGTGCCAGCAACCCCGTCGACAGGGCCTACAATGAAAAACTGTTTTTT	CASNPVDRAYNEKLFF
-	TRBV5-3	TRBJ2-1	-	TGTGCCAGCAGCTTGTGGGGGTACAATGAGCAGCTCTTC	CASSLWGYNEQLF
-	TRBV6-5	TRBJ2-1	-	TGTGCCAGCAGTCACAAGAATCCTGGGGGCCTAGACGATGAGCAGTTCTTC	CASSHKNPGGLDDEQFF
many	TRBV4-2	TRBJ1-1	-	TGTGCCAGCATCACGGAGGGACAATCGGACACTGAAGCTTTCTTT	CASITEGQSDTEAFF
few	TRBV6-4	TRBJ2-3	-	TGTGCCAGCAGTGACGGTTCAGATACGCAGTATTTT	CASSDGSDTQYF
once	TRBV6-6	TRBJ2-1	-	TGTGCCAGCAGTTACATAGGGAACTCCAATGAGCAGTTCTTC	CASSYIGNSNEQFF
-	TRBV5-6	TRBJ2-5	-	TGTGCGAGCAGCTTGGACCTAGCGTGGGTAGAGACCCAGTACTTC	CASSLDLAWVETQYF
few	TRBV27	TRBJ2-7	-	TGTGCCAGCAGTTCCTCCGGGAGCGAGCAGTACTTC	CASSSSGSEQYF
-	TRBV20-1	TRBJ1-2	TRBD1	TGCAGTGCTAGAGATTGGGGACAGCGAGGGGAAGACTATGGCTACACCTTC	CSARDWGQRGEDYGYTF
many	TRBV12-3/TRBV12-4	TRBJ2-1	-	TGTGCCAGCAGTCCGTCACTTAGGGGTCGGTTCTTC	CASSPSLRGRFF
-	TRBV20-1	TRBJ1-5	TRBD1	TGCAGTGCTAGTGCGGGACAGGGGGCTAAAGGCAATCAGCCCCAGCATTTT	CSASAGQGAKGNQPQHF
many	TRBV19	TRBJ2-3	TRBD1	TGTGCCAGTAGTATCGGGACAGGTTTCACAGATACGCAGTATTTT	CASSIGTGFTDTQYF
few	TRBV5-6	TRBJ2-7	-	TGTGCCAGCAGCCACAACTTCCTCTACGAGCAGTACTTC	CASSHNFLYEQYF
many	TRBV2	TRBJ2-2	-	TGTGCCAGCAGTGACCCCGGAAGCACCGGGGAGCTGTTTTTT	CASSDPGSTGELFF
-	TRBV6-5	TRBJ2-7	-	TGTGCCAGCAGCCACGCCTTAACAGGGAACTCCTACGAGCAGTACTTC	CASSHALTGNSYEQYF
once	TRBV27	TRBJ2-7	-	TGTGCCAGCAGCCCCCGAAGTCTCACGCCGTACGAGCAGTACTTC	CASSPRSLTPYEQYF